These T cell receptor beta chains were read from a single sample in a study of early T cells in non-severe SARS-CoV-2 infection. TCRdb reanalysed the 5' RACE reads using MiXCR and keeps one entry per CDR3 protein. The table includes about 49,000 distinct CDR3 sequences, less than 7.5% detected once. The input for sequencing was whole blood, taken at baseline. The receptor set was obtained from an adult who was a healthcare worker with PCR-confirmed SARS-CoV-2 infection or an uninfected control (not recorded which). Both conserved end residues are part of each CDR3. D genes are given only for firm matches. Clone size is not always given. Where it is, it says once, few, many or a class for expanded clones.

D gene: .; J gene: TRBJ2-7; clone size: .; V gene: TRBV28; CDR3 DNA: TGTGCCAGCAGTTCGAGCTCATCCGGGACCCTCTACGAGCAGTACTTC; CDR3 protein: CASSSSSSGTLYEQYF
D gene: .; J gene: TRBJ1-5; clone size: many; V gene: TRBV6-6; CDR3 DNA: TGTGCCACTACCGACCTTACAGGTGACAATCAGCCCCAGCATTTT; CDR3 protein: CATTDLTGDNQPQHF
D gene: .; J gene: TRBJ2-4; clone size: many; V gene: TRBV7-2; CDR3 DNA: TGTGCCAGCCAGAACAGGGCGGAAAACATTCAGTACTTC; CDR3 protein: CASQNRAENIQYF
D gene: .; J gene: TRBJ2-3; clone size: few; V gene: TRBV6-2/TRBV6-3; CDR3 DNA: TGTGCCAGCAGCCTAGCGAGCGTCACAGATACGCAGTATTTT; CDR3 protein: CASSLASVTDTQYF
D gene: .; J gene: TRBJ2-2; clone size: few; V gene: TRBV18; CDR3 DNA: TGTGCCAGCTCACCGTCCCCGGCGGGGTCGAACACCGGGGAGCTGTTTTTT; CDR3 protein: CASSPSPAGSNTGELFF
D gene: .; J gene: TRBJ2-1; clone size: many; V gene: TRBV2; CDR3 DNA: TGTGCCAGCAGTGAAGCATCCGACTTGTTCTTC; CDR3 protein: CASSEASDLFF
D gene: .; J gene: TRBJ1-1; clone size: many; V gene: TRBV20-1; CDR3 DNA: TGCAGTGCCCGGGACACGGGGGACACTGAAGCTTTCTTT; CDR3 protein: CSARDTGDTEAFF
D gene: .; J gene: TRBJ1-6; clone size: many; V gene: TRBV7-3; CDR3 DNA: TGTGCCAGCAGCTTACAGGGCAACAATTCACCCCTCCACTTT; CDR3 protein: CASSLQGNNSPLHF
D gene: .; J gene: TRBJ1-2; clone size: few; V gene: TRBV20-1; CDR3 DNA: TGCAGTGCTACGACACAGATCAAATATGGCTACACCTTC; CDR3 protein: CSATTQIKYGYTF
D gene: .; J gene: TRBJ2-3; clone size: .; V gene: TRBV24-1; CDR3 DNA: TGTGCCACCAGTGATCGGGACACTAGCACAGATACGCAGTATTTT; CDR3 protein: CATSDRDTSTDTQYF
D gene: .; J gene: TRBJ2-1; clone size: many; V gene: TRBV12-3/TRBV12-4; CDR3 DNA: TGTGCCAGCAGCACCCAGCGGGTTAGCAACAATGAGCAGTTCTTC; CDR3 protein: CASSTQRVSNNEQFF
D gene: .; J gene: TRBJ1-6; clone size: many; V gene: TRBV7-6; CDR3 DNA: TGTGCCAGCAGCTTAGCGGATCAGAATTCACCCCTCCACTTT; CDR3 protein: CASSLADQNSPLHF
D gene: .; J gene: TRBJ2-3; clone size: .; V gene: TRBV6-5; CDR3 DNA: TGTGCCAGCAAAGGCCGGACTAGCACAGATACGCAGTATTTT; CDR3 protein: CASKGRTSTDTQYF
D gene: .; J gene: TRBJ2-2; clone size: few; V gene: TRBV7-8; CDR3 DNA: TGTGCCAGCAGCTTAAGACTAGTATCTGCCGGGGAGCTGTTTTTT; CDR3 protein: CASSLRLVSAGELFF
D gene: TRBD1; J gene: TRBJ2-3; clone size: many; V gene: TRBV18; CDR3 DNA: TGTGCCAGCTCACGGGGACAGGGAGTCACAGATACGCAGTATTTT; CDR3 protein: CASSRGQGVTDTQYF
D gene: .; J gene: TRBJ2-1; clone size: .; V gene: TRBV30; CDR3 DNA: TGTGCCTGGGGCCGCCCCATTTGGAATGAGCAGTTCTTC; CDR3 protein: CAWGRPIWNEQFF
D gene: TRBD1; J gene: TRBJ1-2; clone size: many; V gene: TRBV7-9; CDR3 DNA: TGTGCCAGCACCGACATCGACAGGGACAACTATGGCTACACCTTC; CDR3 protein: CASTDIDRDNYGYTF
D gene: TRBD1; J gene: TRBJ1-5; clone size: many; V gene: TRBV12-3/TRBV12-4; CDR3 DNA: TGTGCCAGCAGTCCCCGACAGGGAGATAGCAATCAGCCCCAGCATTTT; CDR3 protein: CASSPRQGDSNQPQHF
D gene: TRBD2; J gene: TRBJ2-2; clone size: few; V gene: TRBV5-1; CDR3 DNA: TGCGCCAGCAGCTTGTCCTTAAGAAGCCAGCGGGGCCCCGGGGAGCTGTTTTTT; CDR3 protein: CASSLSLRSQRGPGELFF
D gene: .; J gene: TRBJ2-5; clone size: few; V gene: TRBV6-1; CDR3 DNA: TGTGCCAGCAGTGTCCAGGGCCGGGAGACCCAGTACTTC; CDR3 protein: CASSVQGRETQYF
D gene: .; J gene: TRBJ1-1; clone size: many; V gene: TRBV7-9; CDR3 DNA: TGTGCCAGCAGCTTAGTATTATCCACTGAAGCTTTCTTT; CDR3 protein: CASSLVLSTEAFF
D gene: .; J gene: TRBJ2-1; clone size: many; V gene: TRBV13; CDR3 DNA: TGTGCCAGCAGCTTAATACCCTACAATGAGCAGTTCTTC; CDR3 protein: CASSLIPYNEQFF
D gene: TRBD2; J gene: TRBJ2-3; clone size: medium-sized; V gene: TRBV2; CDR3 DNA: TGTGCCAGCAGCCCAAGACTAGCGGGGGATTTCACAGATACGCAGTATTTT; CDR3 protein: CASSPRLAGDFTDTQYF
D gene: .; J gene: TRBJ2-5; clone size: many; V gene: TRBV5-3; CDR3 DNA: TGTGCCAGAAGCTTGGCCTCGGGGGCGGGAGAGACCCAGTACTTC; CDR3 protein: CARSLASGAGETQYF
D gene: TRBD1; J gene: TRBJ1-1; clone size: few; V gene: TRBV29-1; CDR3 DNA: TGCAGCTCTCGACAGGGTAGCAACACTGAAGCTTTCTTT; CDR3 protein: CSSRQGSNTEAFF
D gene: .; J gene: TRBJ2-1; clone size: many; V gene: TRBV19; CDR3 DNA: TGTGCCAGTAGTATACGCGGGCAGGGGCAGCAGTTCTTC; CDR3 protein: CASSIRGQGQQFF
D gene: TRBD2; J gene: TRBJ2-5; clone size: .; V gene: TRBV20-1; CDR3 DNA: TGCAGTGCGACGAGACTAGCGGGAGGACAAGAGACCCAGTACTTC; CDR3 protein: CSATRLAGGQETQYF
D gene: .; J gene: TRBJ1-5; clone size: few; V gene: TRBV12-3/TRBV12-4; CDR3 DNA: TGTGCCAGCAGTTTGAGGGACGGAGGGCCCCAGCATTTT; CDR3 protein: CASSLRDGGPQHF
D gene: TRBD1; J gene: TRBJ1-6; clone size: many; V gene: TRBV11-2; CDR3 DNA: TGTGCCAGCAGCTCAACGGGACAGGGGAGTTCACCCCTCCACTTT; CDR3 protein: CASSSTGQGSSPLHF
D gene: .; J gene: TRBJ2-3; clone size: .; V gene: TRBV5-5; CDR3 DNA: TGTGCCAGCAGCTCCAAAAGGGGGGGCACAGATACGCAGTATTTT; CDR3 protein: CASSSKRGGTDTQYF
D gene: .; J gene: TRBJ1-1; clone size: .; V gene: TRBV7-6; CDR3 DNA: TGTGCCAGCAGCTCCGTCCACAGGGCGGACACTGAAGCTTTCTTT; CDR3 protein: CASSSVHRADTEAFF
D gene: .; J gene: TRBJ2-2; clone size: few; V gene: TRBV11-2; CDR3 DNA: TGTGCCAGCAGCGGGGGGACGGCGAACACCGGGGAGCTGTTTTTT; CDR3 protein: CASSGGTANTGELFF
D gene: .; J gene: TRBJ2-1; clone size: many; V gene: TRBV9; CDR3 DNA: TGTGCCAGCAGCCCCGATTACGGGGCCCCGAAGCAGTTCTTC; CDR3 protein: CASSPDYGAPKQFF
D gene: .; J gene: TRBJ1-5; clone size: many; V gene: TRBV6-1; CDR3 DNA: TGTGCCAGCAGTGAAAGGGTAGGAAATCAGCCCCAGCATTTT; CDR3 protein: CASSERVGNQPQHF
D gene: .; J gene: TRBJ2-7; clone size: .; V gene: TRBV6-5; CDR3 DNA: TGTGCCAGCAGCAAAACAGGGATCGAGCAGTACTTC; CDR3 protein: CASSKTGIEQYF
D gene: .; J gene: TRBJ2-3; clone size: medium-sized; V gene: TRBV6-2/TRBV6-3; CDR3 DNA: TGTGCCAGCAGTTACTCGGAGACAGATACGCAGTATTTT; CDR3 protein: CASSYSETDTQYF
D gene: .; J gene: TRBJ1-1; clone size: .; V gene: TRBV6-5; CDR3 DNA: TGTGCCAGCAGTCCCTCGGACAGAACGAACACTGAAGCTTTCTTT; CDR3 protein: CASSPSDRTNTEAFF
D gene: .; J gene: TRBJ2-1; clone size: few; V gene: TRBV7-7; CDR3 DNA: TGTGCTAGCAGTCAGGACAGAGAATTTTTCAATGAGCAGTTCTTC; CDR3 protein: CASSQDREFFNEQFF
D gene: TRBD1; J gene: TRBJ1-6; clone size: many; V gene: TRBV27; CDR3 DNA: TGTGCCAGCAGTCAGACAGGGTCTAATTCACCCCTCCACTTT; CDR3 protein: CASSQTGSNSPLHF
D gene: .; J gene: TRBJ2-3; clone size: once; V gene: TRBV5-4; CDR3 DNA: TGTGCCAGCAGCTTGAGGGTAACAGATACGCAGTATTTT; CDR3 protein: CASSLRVTDTQYF
D gene: .; J gene: TRBJ2-7; clone size: few; V gene: TRBV29-1; CDR3 DNA: TGCAGCGTTGAGTCGGGCTCCTACGAGCAGTACTTC; CDR3 protein: CSVESGSYEQYF
D gene: .; J gene: TRBJ1-2; clone size: many; V gene: TRBV6-4; CDR3 DNA: TGTGCCAGCAGTGACACAGGGCACGGACGCTATGGCTACACCTTC; CDR3 protein: CASSDTGHGRYGYTF
D gene: .; J gene: TRBJ1-2; clone size: many; V gene: TRBV6-5; CDR3 DNA: TGTGCCAGCAGTTACTATCCATCTACCGGCAATGGCTACACCTTC; CDR3 protein: CASSYYPSTGNGYTF
D gene: .; J gene: TRBJ1-5; clone size: many; V gene: TRBV6-5; CDR3 DNA: TGTGCCAGCAGTGACACCGGGACCCCGGTTTACTCCCAGCATTTT; CDR3 protein: CASSDTGTPVYSQHF
D gene: TRBD1; J gene: TRBJ1-6; clone size: .; V gene: TRBV7-9; CDR3 DNA: TGTGCCAGCAGCCCGGTGGACAGGGGTTCACCCCTCCACTTT; CDR3 protein: CASSPVDRGSPLHF
D gene: .; J gene: TRBJ1-2; clone size: few; V gene: TRBV12-3/TRBV12-4; CDR3 DNA: TGTGCCAGCAGTATCGCAGGGCCTAACTATGGCTACACCTTC; CDR3 protein: CASSIAGPNYGYTF
D gene: .; J gene: TRBJ2-1; clone size: .; V gene: TRBV12-3/TRBV12-4; CDR3 DNA: TGTACCAGCAGCCGGGGCGGGCGCTACTACAATGAGCAGTTCTTC; CDR3 protein: CTSSRGGRYYNEQFF
D gene: .; J gene: TRBJ2-1; clone size: many; V gene: TRBV24-1; CDR3 DNA: TGTGCCACCAGTGTTGGGCCCGCCTGGGTCTATGAGCAGTTCTTC; CDR3 protein: CATSVGPAWVYEQFF